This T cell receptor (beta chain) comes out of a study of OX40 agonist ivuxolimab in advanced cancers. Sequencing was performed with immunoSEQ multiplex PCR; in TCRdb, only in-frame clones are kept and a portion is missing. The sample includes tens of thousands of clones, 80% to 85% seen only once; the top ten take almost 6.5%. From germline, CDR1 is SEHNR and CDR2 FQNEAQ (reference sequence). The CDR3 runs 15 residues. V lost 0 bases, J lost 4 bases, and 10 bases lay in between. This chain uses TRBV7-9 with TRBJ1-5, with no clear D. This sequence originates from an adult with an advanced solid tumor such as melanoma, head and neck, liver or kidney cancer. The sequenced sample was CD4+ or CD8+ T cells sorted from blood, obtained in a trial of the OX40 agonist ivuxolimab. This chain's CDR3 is CASSLATVDNQPQHF. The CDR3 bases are TGTGCCAGCAGCTTAGCTACGGTGGATAATCAGCCCCAGCATTTT.